This T cell receptor beta chain was captured by sequencing in a study of human T cells and chemical hapten exposure. The CDR3 covers 14 residues. Germline V gene sequence: CDR1 DFQATT, CDR2 SNEGSKA (reference sequence). V shed 2 bases and J shed 1 base, with 11 bases lying between them. Time point: patch test 2, 6 weeks after DPC sensitization. Treatment described: therapeutic diphenylcyclopropenone sensitization with weekly scalp DPC. This clonotype has more than one count but fewer than ten. TCRdb re-derived calls from the RACE reads in MiXCR, one entry per CDR3 protein. The sample consists of about 350,000 distinct CDR3 sequences, roughly 6.3% of them appearing once.

The sequenced sample was whole blood, obtained in connection with sensitization to the hapten diphenylcyclopropenone (DPC). The TCR originated in a woman aged 18 to 35 with alopecia areata. Some clones in this sample may be carry-over from other donors' samples. The chain combines TRBV20-1 with TRBJ2-5; tentative D call: TRBD2 (6 bases). CDR3 in DNA: TGCAGTGCTAGATTTGGCGGGACCCAAGAGACCCAGTACTTC. Amino acids: CSARFGGTQETQYF.